This T cell receptor beta chain was sequenced in a study of shared clonotypes between healthy human individuals. The V and J ends lost 7 bases and 3 bases respectively, with 15 bases between them. The CDR3 loop spans 14 amino acids. In germline, CDR1 is ENHRY, CDR2 SYGVKD. Clones were sequenced by immunoSEQ multiplex PCR, and TCRdb holds only the in-frame ones, with some missing. Here the sample spans about 2 million clones, 85% to 95% being singletons. The source of this sequence is a man younger than 35 in good health. Sequences were obtained from naive CD4+ T cells sorted from blood. Subset given: CD45RA+ positively selected. This chain uses TRBV10-3 with TRBJ1-2; D is possibly TRBD1 (5 bases). As DNA, the CDR3 is TGTGCCATCATGGGGGGGAGTCGAGACTATGGCTACACCTTC. Its translation: CAIMGGSRDYGYTF.